This T cell receptor (beta chain) was sequenced for a study of PD-1 blockade in mismatch repair-deficient tumors. Germline V gene sequence: CDR1 MGHRA, CDR2 YSYEKL. CDR3 length equals 19 residues. Trimming at V came to 5 bases and at J to 6 bases, leaving 17 bases not matched to a gene. TCRdb's copy holds only in-frame clones and misses some; the assay was immunoSEQ multiplex PCR. This sample has 120,000 or so clones; about 90% occur once, and the top ten carry approximately 10%. Findings of the study overall: After pembrolizumab, tumor-resident clones rose rapidly, then generally contracted before radiologic responses.

TCR sequencing covered three patients who responded to pembrolizumab. Details on this clone: The antigen remains unidentified.

The chain is built from TRBV4-1 and TRBJ2-7; TRBD2 matches at 15 bases. Sequences were derived from peripheral blood, sampled just over 70 weeks after starting pembrolizumab. The sequence was obtained from an adult with mismatch repair-deficient cancer. The CDR3 DNA follows: TGCGCCAGCAGCAAGGGACTAGCGGGAGGTGTGGCAATAACCACCGAGCAGTACTTC. It is translated as CASSKGLAGGVAITTEQYF.